The clone carrying this TCR beta chain has a single count. Only in-frame clones appear in the TCRdb table, and some are missing; sequencing was by immunoSEQ multiplex PCR. The table lists fewer than 400,000 clones, over 70% of them singletons. The record originates from a study of blood T cell repertoires in COVID-19. From germline, CDR1 is MDHEN and CDR2 SYDVKM. CDR3 length: 15 residues. J lost 5 bases, V lost 5 bases, and 8 bases had no gene match. Enrolled through a virtual design, the participants were between roughly 18 and 89 years of age and came from 24 US areas. The source material was PBMCs or T cells enriched from blood (not recorded which). The origin of this receptor is a man younger than 40 who had recovered from COVID-19. The chain has TRBV28 and TRBJ2-5; 10 nucleotides match TRBD1. The CDR3 spells CASSPLTGGRETQYF. The CDR3 DNA reads as TGTGCCAGCAGTCCGTTGACAGGGGGCCGGGAGACCCAGTACTTC.